A single sample gave rise to the 5 T cell receptor beta chains below, sequenced in a study of graft-versus-host responses after intestinal transplantation. The assay was immunoSEQ multiplex PCR, and TCRdb's table has in-frame clones only and misses some. The sample holds some 120,000 clones; 90% are singletons and the top ten take approximately 0.18%. What these receptors recognize is not known. The sample in question was unstimulated CD4+ T cells sorted from spleen or lymph node cells, obtained before intestinal transplant. These receptors were collected from a human donor who received an intestinal transplant.

Comments on this clone: Additional DNA sequences in this sample encode the identical CDR3. The CDR3 nucleotides read TGTGCCAGCATCAACCTTAGTGGGGGCACGGGCGGCTACACCTTC. The encoded protein is CASINLSGGTGGYTF. The chain couples TRBV19 to TRBJ1-2; D is perhaps TRBD1 (6 bases). The CDR3 totals 15 residues. The V gene lost 9 bases and the J gene lost 8 bases, with 25 bases spanning the gap. In germline, CDR1 is LNHDA, CDR2 SQIVND (reference sequence).

The rearrangement links TRBV19 to TRBJ2-4; a possible D gene is TRBD2 (5 bases). Germline CDR1 is LNHDA and CDR2 is SQIVND (reference sequence). This CDR3 comprises 16 residues. Trimming shortened V by 6 bases and J by 4 bases, and 19 bases separated the two germline ends. CDR3 DNA: TGTGCCAGTAGAACTTTGGACTCTCGCCTGAAAAACATTCAGTACTTC. Its protein product is CASRTLDSRLKNIQYF. Complete variable domain (other parts from reference TRBV19 and TRBJ2-4): DGGITQSPKYLFRKEGQNVTLSCEQNLNHDAMYWYRQDPGQGLRLIYYSQIVNDFQKGDIAEGYSVSREKKESFPLTVTSAQKNPTAFYLCASRTLDSRLKNIQYFGAGTRLSVL.

The DNA of the CDR3 is TGCGCCAGCAGCCAAGAGGGGGGGGCTGGCAATGAGCAGTTCTTC. Its translation is CASSQEGGAGNEQFF. This chain connects TRBV4-3 to TRBJ2-1; weak D call: TRBD2 (7 bases). Germline loops: CDR1 LGHNA, CDR2 YSLEER. V lost 0 bases and J lost 6, with 12 bases in between. The CDR3 spans 15 residues.

The V gene is TRBV4-1, the J gene TRBJ1-5, with 7 positions matching TRBD1. CDR3 length: 15 amino acids. The germline V gene has CDR1 MGHRA and CDR2 YSYEKL. J was trimmed by 1 base and V by 4 bases; bases with no gene match: 4. CDR3 DNA: TGCGCCAGCAGCCGCGGACAGGCGAGCAATCAGCCCCAGCATTTT. It encodes CASSRGQASNQPQHF.

The chain is built from TRBV7-9 and TRBJ1-2, with a possible D match to TRBD1 (5 bases). The CDR3 has 13 amino acids. CDR1 is SEHNR, CDR2 FQNEAQ, per germline (reference sequence). Trimming stripped 4 bases from V and 7 bases from J, with 13 bases between. CDR3 sequence reads: CASSSTVAFGYTF. For the CDR3, the DNA is TGTGCCAGCAGCTCGACAGTGGCTTTTGGCTACACCTTC. The variable domain in full, with the rest retrieved from reference TRBV7-9 and TRBJ1-2, is DTGVSQNPRHKITKRGQNVTFRCDPISEHNRLYWYRQTLGQGPEFLTYFQNEAQLEKSRLLSDRFSAERPKGSFSTLEIQRTEQGDSAMYLCASSSTVAFGYTFGSGTRLTVV.